A selection of T cell receptor beta chains follows, all from one sample in a study of blood T cells in healthy people across ages. TCRdb itself ran the 5' RACE reads through MiXCR, one entry per CDR3 protein. The table has fewer than 700,000 distinct CDR3 sequences, roughly 48% seen once. The specimen was blood. The receptors come from a man at least 80 years old in good health. The CDR3 runs from the conserved cysteine through the conserved F or W. D genes are given only for firm matches. Some rows mark clone size as missing; the rest say once, few, many or name a class of expanded clone.

v_call: TRBV6-2/TRBV6-3; j_call: TRBJ2-7; clone_size: few; d_call: .; cdr3_nt: TGTGCCAGCAGTTATAGTCAGAGCTCCTACGAGCAGTACTTC; cdr3_aa: CASSYSQSSYEQYF
v_call: TRBV29-1; j_call: TRBJ2-5; clone_size: .; d_call: TRBD2; cdr3_nt: TGCAGCGTCGCACCCCCGGCAGCGGGAGCAGAGACCCAGTACTTC; cdr3_aa: CSVAPPAAGAETQYF
v_call: TRBV9; j_call: TRBJ2-5; clone_size: few; d_call: .; cdr3_nt: TGTGCCAGCAGGCCGCAGATAGGAGAGACCCAGTACTTC; cdr3_aa: CASRPQIGETQYF
v_call: TRBV12-5; j_call: TRBJ2-5; clone_size: .; d_call: TRBD1; cdr3_nt: TGTGCTAGTGGATCGGGACAGGACCAAGAGACCCAGTACTTC; cdr3_aa: CASGSGQDQETQYF
v_call: TRBV20-1; j_call: TRBJ1-2; clone_size: .; d_call: TRBD1; cdr3_nt: TGCAGTGCTAGTTCAGGGACAGGGGGCCATGACTACACCTTC; cdr3_aa: CSASSGTGGHDYTF
v_call: TRBV7-2; j_call: TRBJ2-1; clone_size: .; d_call: TRBD2; cdr3_nt: TGTGCCAGCAGCTCTCAGCGGGGGAGAAGTAATGAGCAGTTCTTC; cdr3_aa: CASSSQRGRSNEQFF
v_call: TRBV20-1; j_call: TRBJ1-5; clone_size: .; d_call: TRBD1; cdr3_nt: TGCAGTGCTAGAGAACTCGACAGGGGTAATCAGCCCCAGCATTTT; cdr3_aa: CSARELDRGNQPQHF
v_call: TRBV6-6; j_call: TRBJ1-1; clone_size: many; d_call: TRBD1; cdr3_nt: TGTGCCAGCAGCGACAGGGACACTGAAGCTTTCTTT; cdr3_aa: CASSDRDTEAFF
v_call: TRBV4-3; j_call: TRBJ2-3; clone_size: .; d_call: TRBD2; cdr3_nt: TGCGCCAGCAGCCAAGATGCTAGCGGGGAATTACTCCCCACAGATACGCAGTATTTT; cdr3_aa: CASSQDASGELLPTDTQYF
v_call: TRBV6-2/TRBV6-3; j_call: TRBJ2-1; clone_size: few; d_call: TRBD2; cdr3_nt: TGTGCCAGCCACATAGCGGGATGGAGCAATGAGCAGTTCTTC; cdr3_aa: CASHIAGWSNEQFF
v_call: TRBV20-1; j_call: TRBJ2-5; clone_size: .; d_call: TRBD2; cdr3_nt: TGCAGTGCTGGACTAGCGGGGGAGGTAGAGACCCAGTACTTC; cdr3_aa: CSAGLAGEVETQYF
v_call: TRBV29-1; j_call: TRBJ2-2; clone_size: few; d_call: TRBD1; cdr3_nt: TGCAGCGCGACAGGGGTAACCGGGGAGCTGTTTTTT; cdr3_aa: CSATGVTGELFF
v_call: TRBV28; j_call: TRBJ2-7; clone_size: .; d_call: .; cdr3_nt: TGTGCCAGCAGTCGGATGGGACCCTACGAGCAGTACTTC; cdr3_aa: CASSRMGPYEQYF
v_call: TRBV2; j_call: TRBJ2-1; clone_size: few; d_call: .; cdr3_nt: TGTGCCAGCAGTGACAGGGGGGGGGTTTACAATGAGCAGTTCTTC; cdr3_aa: CASSDRGGVYNEQFF
v_call: TRBV7-2; j_call: TRBJ2-7; clone_size: few; d_call: .; cdr3_nt: TGTGCCAGCAGCTTAGCTAGCAGGGATAACGCCTACGAGCAGTACTTC; cdr3_aa: CASSLASRDNAYEQYF
v_call: TRBV7-9; j_call: TRBJ2-1; clone_size: few; d_call: TRBD2; cdr3_nt: TGTGCCAGCAGCTTGACGATGGGACTATACTACAATGAGCAGTTCTTC; cdr3_aa: CASSLTMGLYYNEQFF
v_call: TRBV20-1; j_call: TRBJ2-7; clone_size: .; d_call: TRBD2; cdr3_nt: TGCAGTGTCCCGGGACTAGCAATTGGCGAGCAGTACTTC; cdr3_aa: CSVPGLAIGEQYF
v_call: TRBV20-1; j_call: TRBJ1-4; clone_size: .; d_call: .; cdr3_nt: TGCAGTGCCCCCCGGTCCCCTGCTAATGAAAAACTGTTTTTT; cdr3_aa: CSAPRSPANEKLFF
v_call: TRBV5-1; j_call: TRBJ2-7; clone_size: .; d_call: .; cdr3_nt: TGCGCCAGCAGCTTGGATATCGGGGGATCCTACGAGCAGTACTTC; cdr3_aa: CASSLDIGGSYEQYF
v_call: TRBV6-6; j_call: TRBJ2-3; clone_size: many; d_call: TRBD2; cdr3_nt: TGTGCCAGCAGTTACCTTAGCGGGGGCTCAGATACGCAGTATTTT; cdr3_aa: CASSYLSGGSDTQYF
v_call: TRBV7-3; j_call: TRBJ2-5; clone_size: few; d_call: TRBD2; cdr3_nt: TGTGCCAGCAGCCCCGCCAGCGGGAGGATTGAGACCCAGTACTTC; cdr3_aa: CASSPASGRIETQYF
v_call: TRBV3-1; j_call: TRBJ2-7; clone_size: .; d_call: .; cdr3_nt: TGTGCCAGCAGCCAAGGTGGAGTGTACGAGCAGTACTTC; cdr3_aa: CASSQGGVYEQYF
v_call: TRBV20-1; j_call: TRBJ2-7; clone_size: .; d_call: .; cdr3_nt: TGCAGTGCCCTAAGGGGAGCGTACTACGAGCAGTACTTC; cdr3_aa: CSALRGAYYEQYF
v_call: TRBV20-1; j_call: TRBJ2-7; clone_size: .; d_call: TRBD1; cdr3_nt: TGCAGTGTCCTCATGGGACAGGGGTACGAGCAGTACTTC; cdr3_aa: CSVLMGQGYEQYF
v_call: TRBV28; j_call: TRBJ2-6; clone_size: .; d_call: .; cdr3_nt: TGTGCCAGCAGTTCCCCCTTTGGGCCTTCCGGCTCTGGGGCCAACGTCCTGACTTTC; cdr3_aa: CASSSPFGPSGSGANVLTF
v_call: TRBV20-1; j_call: TRBJ2-3; clone_size: .; d_call: .; cdr3_nt: TGCAGTGCACCCCGGTGGGTTGGGACAACAGATACGCAGTATTTT; cdr3_aa: CSAPRWVGTTDTQYF
v_call: TRBV7-9; j_call: TRBJ1-1; clone_size: few; d_call: TRBD1; cdr3_nt: TGTGCCAGCAGCTCACAGGGGATTCGCACTGAAGCTTTCTTT; cdr3_aa: CASSSQGIRTEAFF
v_call: TRBV7-9; j_call: TRBJ2-3; clone_size: .; d_call: TRBD2; cdr3_nt: TGTGCCAGCAGCCCTTACCAACTAGCGGCTGACACAGATACGCAGTATTTT; cdr3_aa: CASSPYQLAADTDTQYF
v_call: TRBV5-1; j_call: TRBJ2-5; clone_size: .; d_call: .; cdr3_nt: TGCGCCAGCAGCTGTTGGGAGGAAGAGACCCAGTACTTC; cdr3_aa: CASSCWEEETQYF
v_call: TRBV9; j_call: TRBJ1-2; clone_size: .; d_call: TRBD1; cdr3_nt: TGTGCCAGCAACGACAGGGTAAATGGCTACACCTTC; cdr3_aa: CASNDRVNGYTF
v_call: TRBV12-3/TRBV12-4; j_call: TRBJ2-1; clone_size: .; d_call: .; cdr3_nt: TGTGCCAGCAGTTTAAGTGGGGGAGGCCTGTATGAGCAGTTCTTC; cdr3_aa: CASSLSGGGLYEQFF
v_call: TRBV3-1; j_call: TRBJ2-3; clone_size: .; d_call: .; cdr3_nt: TGTGCCAGCAGCCTCCGGCAGGGGGGGCATACGCAGTATTTT; cdr3_aa: CASSLRQGGHTQYF
v_call: TRBV5-1; j_call: TRBJ2-1; clone_size: .; d_call: TRBD2; cdr3_nt: TGCGCCAGCAGCTCAACCCCGGGACTAGCGGGGGCGGGGAATGAGCAGTTCTTC; cdr3_aa: CASSSTPGLAGAGNEQFF
v_call: TRBV4-1; j_call: TRBJ1-2; clone_size: .; d_call: .; cdr3_nt: TGCGCCAGCAGCTCCCCCATGAGGGTTGGCTACACCTTC; cdr3_aa: CASSSPMRVGYTF
v_call: TRBV20-1; j_call: TRBJ1-1; clone_size: .; d_call: .; cdr3_nt: TGCAGTGCTAGTCACTCCTCAGTGAACACTGAAGCTTTCTTT; cdr3_aa: CSASHSSVNTEAFF
v_call: TRBV20-1; j_call: TRBJ2-7; clone_size: .; d_call: .; cdr3_nt: TGCAGTGCTAGAGATCCCGCTAGGTCCTACGAGCAGTACTTC; cdr3_aa: CSARDPARSYEQYF
v_call: TRBV7-9; j_call: TRBJ1-2; clone_size: few; d_call: .; cdr3_nt: TGTGCCAGCGGGCCGGGCCGGAACGGAGCCTATGGCTACACCTTC; cdr3_aa: CASGPGRNGAYGYTF
v_call: TRBV12-5; j_call: TRBJ2-1; clone_size: few; d_call: .; cdr3_nt: TGTGCTAGTGGTCCGCCCTCACAGGGTACTAAGCGCGATGAGCAGTTCTTC; cdr3_aa: CASGPPSQGTKRDEQFF
v_call: TRBV5-1; j_call: TRBJ1-5; clone_size: .; d_call: TRBD1; cdr3_nt: TGCGCCAGCAGCTTGACGGCAGGGGGAGGCAATCAGCCCCAGCATTTT; cdr3_aa: CASSLTAGGGNQPQHF
v_call: TRBV12-3/TRBV12-4; j_call: TRBJ2-3; clone_size: .; d_call: TRBD2; cdr3_nt: TGTGCCAGCAGTCTCTGGACTAGCGAGAGCACAGATACGCAGTGTTTT; cdr3_aa: CASSLWTSESTDTQCF
v_call: TRBV9; j_call: TRBJ2-7; clone_size: .; d_call: .; cdr3_nt: TGTGCCAGCAGCAAAGTCAGGGGCGAGCAGTACTTC; cdr3_aa: CASSKVRGEQYF
v_call: TRBV7-2; j_call: TRBJ2-4; clone_size: .; d_call: TRBD1; cdr3_nt: TGTGCCAGCAGCTTAGGCCGACAGGGAAAGATAGCCAAAAACATTCAGTACTTC; cdr3_aa: CASSLGRQGKIAKNIQYF
v_call: TRBV11-1; j_call: TRBJ2-1; clone_size: .; d_call: .; cdr3_nt: TGTGCCAGCAGCTGGGGGGACTACAATGAGCAGTTCTTC; cdr3_aa: CASSWGDYNEQFF
v_call: TRBV20-1; j_call: TRBJ2-4; clone_size: once; d_call: TRBD1; cdr3_nt: TGCAGTGCTAGAGGGACAGGGATGAACATTCAGTACTTC; cdr3_aa: CSARGTGMNIQYF
v_call: TRBV27; j_call: TRBJ2-1; clone_size: .; d_call: TRBD2; cdr3_nt: TGTGCCAGCAGTCCCTTGGGGCGACTAGCGGGGGCCGGGAATGAGCAGTTCTTC; cdr3_aa: CASSPLGRLAGAGNEQFF
v_call: TRBV12-3/TRBV12-4; j_call: TRBJ1-2; clone_size: many; d_call: TRBD1; cdr3_nt: TGCGCCAGCAGCCCTCGGACAGGAAACTATGGCTACACCTTC; cdr3_aa: CASSPRTGNYGYTF
v_call: TRBV10-3; j_call: TRBJ2-3; clone_size: .; d_call: TRBD2; cdr3_nt: TGTGCCATCACCCAGTTTGCGGTAGCGGGGCCCGGGGATACGCAGTATTTT; cdr3_aa: CAITQFAVAGPGDTQYF
v_call: TRBV7-2; j_call: TRBJ2-2; clone_size: .; d_call: TRBD2; cdr3_nt: TGTGCCAGCAAGCGGGGATCAAGCACCGGGGAGCTGTTTTTT; cdr3_aa: CASKRGSSTGELFF
v_call: TRBV9; j_call: TRBJ2-5; clone_size: .; d_call: TRBD2; cdr3_nt: TGTGCCAGCAGCGTAGCCCCTAGCGGGGGGCCGGGATACAATGAGCAGTACTTC; cdr3_aa: CASSVAPSGGPGYNEQYF
v_call: TRBV10-3; j_call: TRBJ2-1; clone_size: .; d_call: TRBD2; cdr3_nt: TGTGCCATCAGTGAATCAGGACTAGCGGGTCTCCATGAGCAGTTCTTC; cdr3_aa: CAISESGLAGLHEQFF
v_call: TRBV29-1; j_call: TRBJ2-3; clone_size: .; d_call: .; cdr3_nt: TGCAGCGTTGATATGGGCTGGAGGGGCGAGCAGTATTTT; cdr3_aa: CSVDMGWRGEQYF
v_call: TRBV12-3/TRBV12-4; j_call: TRBJ1-2; clone_size: .; d_call: TRBD1; cdr3_nt: TGTGCCAGCAGTTTACGACAGGGAGAGAACTATGGCTACACCTTC; cdr3_aa: CASSLRQGENYGYTF
v_call: TRBV20-1; j_call: TRBJ2-3; clone_size: .; d_call: TRBD2; cdr3_nt: TGCAGTGCTAGAGCGGGGTACGGGGGGGTACCTACGCAGTATTTT; cdr3_aa: CSARAGYGGVPTQYF
v_call: TRBV12-5; j_call: TRBJ2-3; clone_size: .; d_call: .; cdr3_nt: TGTGCTAGTGGTCAGGGGACCGTTAGCACAGATACGCAGTATTTT; cdr3_aa: CASGQGTVSTDTQYF
v_call: TRBV29-1; j_call: TRBJ1-1; clone_size: .; d_call: .; cdr3_nt: TGCAGCGTTGTGTACGGGAACACTGAAGCTTTCTTT; cdr3_aa: CSVVYGNTEAFF
v_call: TRBV29-1; j_call: TRBJ2-3; clone_size: once; d_call: .; cdr3_nt: TGCAGCGTTGAAACCCCGGGAGCAGGGCAGGGAGATACGCAGTATTTT; cdr3_aa: CSVETPGAGQGDTQYF
v_call: TRBV20-1; j_call: TRBJ2-3; clone_size: .; d_call: TRBD2; cdr3_nt: TGCAGTGCTTCAGGACTAGCGGGGGGGTTGACTAGAACAGATACGCAGTATTTT; cdr3_aa: CSASGLAGGLTRTDTQYF
v_call: TRBV18; j_call: TRBJ2-6; clone_size: .; d_call: TRBD1; cdr3_nt: TGTGCCAGCTCACCGGGTCGACAGGGGGCTTCTGGGGCCAACGTCCTGACTTTC; cdr3_aa: CASSPGRQGASGANVLTF
v_call: TRBV7-2; j_call: TRBJ1-1; clone_size: once; d_call: .; cdr3_nt: TGTGCCAGCAGCTTTCTCGGGGGCACGAACACTGAAGCTTTCTTT; cdr3_aa: CASSFLGGTNTEAFF
v_call: TRBV6-6; j_call: TRBJ2-3; clone_size: once; d_call: .; cdr3_nt: TGTGCCAGCCTTTCGGCTAGCTCTGGCACAGATACGCAGTATTTT; cdr3_aa: CASLSASSGTDTQYF